This T cell receptor beta chain emerged from a study of cytomegalovirus exposure and HLA in healthy donors. Notes on this clone: What it binds is unknown.

V was cut by 4 bases and J by 2 bases, with 4 bases left in between. Germline assignment: CDR1 WNHNN and CDR2 SYGVQD (reference sequence). This CDR3 comprises 12 residues. General study results and limits: Available immune exposure information was restricted to CMV serostatus only. Upon later analysis, TCR association rates were observed to vary by HLA locus, being highest for DRB1 and lowest for HLA-C.

Both 60 Vbeta primers and 13 Jbeta primers went into the PCR. The method was immunoSEQ multiplex PCR; TCRdb's version includes in-frame clones alone and lacks a portion of them. The data hold around 180,000 clones, with about 81% observed a single time. Sequencing used PBMCs. The J gene is TRBJ2-3, the V gene TRBV10-1; D ambiguous. The origin of this receptor is a woman between 18 and 29 years old in good health and CMV-seropositive. The DNA of the CDR3 is TGCGCCAGCAGTGTATACACAGATACGCAGTATTTT. This codes for CASSVYTDTQYF.